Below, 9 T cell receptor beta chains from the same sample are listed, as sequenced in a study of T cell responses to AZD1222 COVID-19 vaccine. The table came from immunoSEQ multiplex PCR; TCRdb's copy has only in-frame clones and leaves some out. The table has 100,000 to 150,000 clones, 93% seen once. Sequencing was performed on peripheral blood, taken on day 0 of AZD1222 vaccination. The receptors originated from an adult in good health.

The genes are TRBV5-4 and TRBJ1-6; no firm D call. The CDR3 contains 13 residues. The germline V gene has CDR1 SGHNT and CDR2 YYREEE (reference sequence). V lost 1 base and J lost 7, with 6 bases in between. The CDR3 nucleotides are TGTGCCAGCAGCTTGTTCTACAATTCACCCCTCCACTTT. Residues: CASSLFYNSPLHF.

CDR3 nucleotide sequence: TGCGCCAGCAGCTTTACAGGGGGCGGTGAAGCTTTCTTT. It codes for CASSFTGGGEAFF. The chain carries TRBV5-1 and TRBJ1-1; 9 positions agree with TRBD1. V was clipped by 2 bases and J by 7 bases; unmatched bases: 3. Looked up from germline, CDR1 is SGHRS and CDR2 is YFSETQ. This CDR3 comprises 13 residues. Filled out from reference TRBV5-1 and TRBJ1-1, the complete variable domain reads KAGVTQTPRYLIKTRGQQVTLSCSPISGHRSVSWYQQTPGQGLQFLFEYFSETQRNKGNFPGRFSGRQFSNSRSEMNVSTLELGDSALYLCASSFTGGGEAFFGQGTRLTVV.

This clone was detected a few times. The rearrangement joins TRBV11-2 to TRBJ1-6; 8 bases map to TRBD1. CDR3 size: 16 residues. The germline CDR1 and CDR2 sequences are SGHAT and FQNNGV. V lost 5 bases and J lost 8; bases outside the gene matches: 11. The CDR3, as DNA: TGTGCCAGCAGCCCCCGCCGACAGGGGATGGATTCACCCCTCCACTTT. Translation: CASSPRRQGMDSPLHF.

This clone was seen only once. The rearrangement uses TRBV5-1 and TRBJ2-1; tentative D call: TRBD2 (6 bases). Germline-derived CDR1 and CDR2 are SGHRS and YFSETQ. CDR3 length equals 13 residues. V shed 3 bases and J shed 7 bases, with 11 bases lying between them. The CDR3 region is CASSSWAGNEQFF. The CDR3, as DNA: TGCGCCAGCAGCTCTTGGGCGGGGAATGAGCAGTTCTTC.

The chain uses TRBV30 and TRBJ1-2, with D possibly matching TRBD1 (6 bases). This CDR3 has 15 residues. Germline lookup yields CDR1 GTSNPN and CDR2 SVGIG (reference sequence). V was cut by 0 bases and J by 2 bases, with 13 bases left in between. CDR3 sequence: CAWSVRRTVNYGYTF. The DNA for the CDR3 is TGTGCCTGGAGTGTACGCCGGACAGTGAACTATGGCTACACCTTC. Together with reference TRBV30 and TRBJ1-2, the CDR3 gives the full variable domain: SQTIHQWPATLVQPVGSPLSLECTVEGTSNPNLYWYRQAAGRGLQLLFYSVGIGQISSEVPQNLSASRPQDRQFILSSKKLLLSDSGFYLCAWSVRRTVNYGYTFGSGTRLTVV.

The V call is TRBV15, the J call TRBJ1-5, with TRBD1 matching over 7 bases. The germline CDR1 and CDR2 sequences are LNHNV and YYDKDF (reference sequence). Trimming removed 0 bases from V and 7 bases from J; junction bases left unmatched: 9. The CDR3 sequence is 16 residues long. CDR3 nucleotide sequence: TGTGCCACCAGCAGAGATGCGGCAGCCAGGGGGCAGCCCCAGCATTTT. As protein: CATSRDAAARGQPQHF.

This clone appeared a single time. The CDR3 DNA is TGTGCCAGCAGTGAAGTCACGGGGATTGGTTCACCCCTCCACTTT. This gives the protein CASSEVTGIGSPLHF. The rearrangement uses TRBV2 and TRBJ1-6; D not certain. The CDR3 is made up of 15 amino acids. Trimming left V 1 base short and J 9 bases short, with 13 bases between. The germline gives CDR1 SNHLY, CDR2 FYNNEI.

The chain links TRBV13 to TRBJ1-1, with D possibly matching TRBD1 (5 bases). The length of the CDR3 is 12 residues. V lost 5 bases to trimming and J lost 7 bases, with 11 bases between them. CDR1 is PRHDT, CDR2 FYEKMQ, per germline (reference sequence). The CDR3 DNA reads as TGTGCCAGCAGCCGGGACGAACGTGAAGCTTTCTTT. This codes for CASSRDEREAFF.

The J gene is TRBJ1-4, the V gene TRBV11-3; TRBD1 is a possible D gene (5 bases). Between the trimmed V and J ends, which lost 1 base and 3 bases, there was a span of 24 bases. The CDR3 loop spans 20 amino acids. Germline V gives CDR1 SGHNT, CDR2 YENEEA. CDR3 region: CASSLGGARVLPAPNEKLFF. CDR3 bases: TGTGCCAGCAGCTTAGGAGGGGCCAGGGTCCTCCCTGCACCTAATGAAAAACTGTTTTTT.